What follows is one T cell receptor (beta chain) and its context. The antigen is undetermined. The data stem from a study of T cell clusters in autoimmune cytopenias. TRB amplification used around 0.25 ug of peripheral blood genomic DNA. General study results and limits: Primary autoimmune cytopenia patients seemingly lacked the physiological T cell clusters found in healthy donors.

Multiplex touch-down PCR amplified TRB using TRB-A and TRB-B pools in one tube. TCRdb reprocessed the multiplex PCR reads and keeps a single row for each CDR3 protein, giving no DNA. Its listing shows about 8,100 distinct CDR3 sequences. The source of this sequence is a human donor with an autoimmune cytopenia or autoimmune hepatitis (not recorded which). Sequences were obtained from peripheral blood.

The CDR3 reads CASSLAGETNTEAFF. V usage is TRBV6-6 and J usage is TRBJ1-1. CDR1 is MNHNY and CDR2 is SVGAGI in the germline V gene (reference sequence). The CDR3 runs to 15 residues.